What follows are 10 T cell receptor beta chains derived from one specimen sequenced in a study of OX40 agonist ivuxolimab in advanced cancers. Assay used: immunoSEQ multiplex PCR; TCRdb lists only in-frame clones, some missing. The sample lists fewer than 55,000 clones, 80% to 85% occurring once. The sequenced sample was CD4+ or CD8+ T cells sorted from blood, obtained in a trial of the OX40 agonist ivuxolimab. The receptor source for this set is an adult with an advanced solid tumor such as melanoma, head and neck, liver or kidney cancer.

The CDR3 here is CASSGQGTLYEQYF. The CDR3, as DNA: TGTGCCAGCAGCGGACAGGGCACCCTCTACGAGCAGTACTTC. The chain links TRBV5-4 to TRBJ2-7, with TRBD1 matching 8 bases. Germline trimming cut 4 bases from V and 3 bases from J; bases unmatched to any gene: 6. CDR1 and CDR2 from the germline V gene are SGHNT and YYREEE (reference sequence). This CDR3 has 14 amino acids. The entire variable domain, with the rest obtained from reference TRBV5-4 and TRBJ2-7, is as follows: ETGVTQSPTHLIKTRGQQVTLRCSSQSGHNTVSWYQQALGQGPQFIFQYYREEENGRGNFPPRFSGLQFPNYSSELNVNALELDDSALYLCASSGQGTLYEQYFGPGTRLTVT.

This chain joins TRBV9 and TRBJ2-7, with 8 bases lining up with TRBD1. The V segment lost 0 bases and the J segment 7 bases; nucleotides outside the gene matches: 6. The germline V gene has CDR1 SGDLS and CDR2 YYNGEE. This CDR3 region has 14 residues. Here the CDR3 DNA reads TGTGCCAGCAGCGTAGGTCAGGGGGCGGGGGAGCAGTACTTC. Residues: CASSVGQGAGEQYF.

This clone was detected a few times. No DNA is shown, since the ends of the CDR3 on it are uncertain; the CDR3 is the one TCRdb lists. This chain uses TRBV6-5 with TRBJ1-1. Germline CDR1 is MNHEY and CDR2 is SVGAGI. The CDR3 has 12 residues if both end residues are counted. CDR3 residues: CASSTSTREAFF.

V usage is TRBV28 and J usage is TRBJ2-1, with D maybe TRBD1 (6 bases). This CDR3 comprises 13 residues. Trimming removed 4 bases from V and 6 bases from J, with 10 bases in between. From germline, CDR1 is MDHEN and CDR2 SYDVKM. The CDR3 nucleotides read TGTGCCAGCAGTTCCACAGGGTCCAATGAGCAGTTCTTC. It encodes CASSSTGSNEQFF.

The gene calls are TRBV9 and TRBJ2-7, with 11 bases that match TRBD1. With V trimmed by 3 bases and J by 6 bases, 5 bases remained unmatched. From germline, CDR1 is SGDLS and CDR2 YYNGEE. The length of the CDR3 is 14 residues. The CDR3 here is CASSAGTGGAEQYF. The CDR3 DNA is TGTGCCAGCAGCGCAGGGACAGGGGGGGCCGAGCAGTACTTC.

The V call is TRBV28, the J call TRBJ1-5, with D perhaps TRBD1 (6 bases). The germline V and J ends were trimmed by 6 bases and 7 bases, with 13 bases remaining between them. The CDR3 has 13 amino acids. Germline CDR1 and CDR2: MDHEN and SYDVKM. CDR3 protein: CASRTGRRQPQHF. CDR3 DNA sequence: TGTGCCAGCAGAACAGGGAGGAGGCAGCCCCAGCATTTT.

This clone was detected a few times. Within the sample, other DNA sequences also encode this same CDR3. The genes are TRBV6-1 and TRBJ2-1, with TRBD2 matching 12 bases. This CDR3 is 15 amino acids long. The V gene's germline CDR1 is MNHNS and CDR2 SASEGT. The trim removed 2 bases at V and 4 bases at J, leaving 0 bases unmatched. The DNA for the CDR3 is TGTGCCAGCAGTGAACTAGCGGGGGGGTACAATGAGCAGTTCTTC. Its translation: CASSELAGGYNEQFF.

The chain has TRBV11-2 and TRBJ2-7, with 12 bases fitting TRBD1. This CDR3 has 14 residues. CDR1 SGHAT and CDR2 FQNNGV come from the germline V gene. The junction had 4 bases not matched to a gene; V was cut back by 4 bases and J by 6 bases. Here the CDR3 reads CASSWRDRGREQYF. The CDR3 bases are TGTGCCAGCAGCTGGAGGGACAGGGGGCGCGAGCAGTACTTC.

The gene calls are TRBV7-9 and TRBJ2-5, with a weak D call TRBD1 (6 bases). The CDR3 is 14 amino acids. V gave up 2 bases and J gave up 3 bases, with 10 bases separating them. Germline V gene data show CDR1 as SEHNR and CDR2 as FQNEAQ (reference sequence). CDR3 protein: CASSLINREETQYF. The CDR3 DNA follows: TGTGCCAGCAGCTTAATTAACAGGGAAGAGACCCAGTACTTC.

This sequence joins TRBV30 and TRBJ2-1, with 8 positions matching TRBD2. J was trimmed by 5 bases and V by 0 bases; bases with no gene match: 9. The CDR3 totals 16 residues. The germline CDR1 and CDR2 sequences are GTSNPN and SVGIG (reference sequence). CDR3 DNA sequence: TGTGCCTGGAGTGTTCCGGAGCGGGGGCTTGACAATGAGCAGTTCTTC. This translates into CAWSVPERGLDNEQFF.